This T cell receptor beta chain was captured in a study of blood T cell repertoires in COVID-19 (TCRdb year 2020). At the level of the whole study: Samples covering the acute and convalescent phases of COVID-19 were provided by collaborators in the United States, Italy and Spain. A freely available public database, intended as a resource for researchers studying the immune response to SARS-CoV-2, is where the repertoires were released. The prospective study material was composed of cDNA or gDNA derived from T cells, B-cell-depleted T cells, or PBMCs. A de-identified subject ID, COVID-19 status, age in years and sex were almost always included in the sample metadata. The dataset comprised deeply sampled blood TCRbeta repertoires from subjects exposed to, actively infected with, or recovered from COVID-19. Where HLA class I and class II types were available, the types were taken from metadata supplied by the sample provider, not from assay-based typing. Samples were obtained from the ongoing ImmuneRACE study (first 160 participants) and from roughly 1,300 subjects provided by 6 global collaborators. Overall study outcomes, separate from this receptor: The quantity of clinical and demographic metadata differed by source and by participant and was supplied without curation.

Collaborating institutions collected whole blood in K2EDTA tubes following their own protocols. For TCRbeta analysis, collaborators shipped samples in one of three forms: frozen whole blood, isolated PBMCs, or DNA extracted from either of those sample types. A remark on this clone: Its antigen is still unknown. Base qualities were left out, and no much larger clone turns up one base away.

The immunoSEQ Assay, a bias-controlled multiplex PCR, was used to amplify TCRbeta CDR3 regions from genomic DNA. In the paper's pipeline: The number of nucleated cells in each sample was estimated from the amplification of reference gene primers within the assay. To quantify the absolute abundance of each unique TCRbeta CDR3 rearrangement, sequence reads were collapsed and filtered. Productive Simpson clonality was computed per sample as the square root of Simpson's diversity index over productive rearrangements. TCRdb retrieved this table from immuneACCESS and kept in-frame rearrangements only. Not all clones are present; in checked studies, unresolved V genes account for under half, and no reason is known for the remainder. V and J calls and clone size are copied from that table; D and trimming were computed from the DNA. The sample includes more than 100,000 clones, with over 70% observed a single time. 2.3% of the sample is held by the ten biggest clonotypes.

This TCR was recovered from an older man with acute or convalescent COVID-19. The sequenced material came from peripheral blood.

The CDR3 region: CASSQEIQGVTEAFF. Here is the DNA: TGCGCCAGCAGCCAAGAGATTCAGGGTGTGACTGAAGCTTTCTTT. The rearranged chain carries TRBV4-3 and TRBJ1-1; perhaps TRBD1 is the D gene, with 5 bases matching. V and J are truncated by 0 bases and 5 bases respectively, leaving an intervening sequence of 13 bases. CDR3 length: 15 amino acids, cysteine to phenylalanine. The kept DNA is CDR3 alone, 45 bases in frame from the first base. CDR1 and CDR2, looked up from the germline V gene, are LGHNA and YSLEER.